This T cell receptor (beta chain) was captured by sequencing in a study of blood T cell repertoires in COVID-19. Study details: T cells, B-cell-depleted T cells, or PBMCs supplied cDNA or gDNA.

There are 15 residues in the CDR3. Per the germline V gene, CDR1 is WNHNN and CDR2 is SYGVQD (reference sequence). The V end was cut by 2 bases, the J end by 5 bases, with 10 bases between. Generated by immunoSEQ multiplex PCR, the TCRdb table keeps only in-frame clones and is missing some. The sample yields some 190,000 clones, approximately 86% seen once. The genes are TRBV10-1 and TRBJ1-6; perhaps TRBD1 as D (5 bases). This TCR came from a woman over 75 with active or convalescent COVID-19. What was sequenced was peripheral blood. In DNA form, the CDR3 reads TGCGCCAGCAGTGAGATGCGGGGGAATAATTCACCCCTCCACTTT. This translates into CASSEMRGNNSPLHF.